This is a list of T cell receptor beta chains from one sample in a study of vaccination effects on CD4 cells after COVID-19. The repertoire was sequenced with immunoSEQ multiplex PCR; TCRdb's copy has only in-frame clones and lacks some. Here the sample spans 20,000 to 25,000 clones, roughly 70% being singletons. No antigen has been identified for these receptors. This sample comprised CD4+ T cells from PBMCs cultured with a peptide pool, obtained before COVID-19 vaccination. The receptors were gathered from a human donor who had a prior SARS-CoV-2 infection. Both conserved end residues are part of each CDR3. Fields, in order: D gene, V gene, J gene, CDR3 protein. The D gene is left open where the match is weak.

>NA|TRBV12-5|TRBJ2-3
CASGLLTSPVSPDTQYF
>NA|TRBV2|TRBJ2-5
CASTTGTGETQYF
>TRBD1|TRBV12-5|TRBJ2-2
CASGLGQGQSGGELFF
>NA|TRBV11-2|TRBJ2-5
CASSLSRYQETQYF
>NA|TRBV6-5|TRBJ1-1
CASSYLFGGRGTEAFF
>NA|TRBV6-5|TRBJ1-1
CASSSIRGNTEAFF
>NA|TRBV27|TRBJ2-1
CASSPQIMSSYNEQFF
>NA|TRBV5-1|TRBJ2-3
CASAIVISTDTQYF
>TRBD2|TRBV11-3|TRBJ2-7
CASSQAGATYEQYF
>TRBD2|TRBV5-1|TRBJ2-1
CASSNMGDASGSYNEQFF
>TRBD1|TRBV2|TRBJ1-5
CASKWDRVGNQPQHF
>TRBD1|TRBV2|TRBJ2-5
CAGQGAGETQYF
>NA|TRBV6-6|TRBJ1-5
CASSVLTSGPQHF
>TRBD2|TRBV11-2|TRBJ2-2
CASSLGLAGFTGELFF
>NA|TRBV29-1|TRBJ2-7
CSVVVQVSYEQYF
>TRBD1|TRBV4-1|TRBJ1-2
CASSPGQGRYGYTF
>NA|TRBV9|TRBJ1-3
CASSVAPTAYSGNTIYF
>TRBD2|TRBV2|TRBJ2-3
CASSGTSETDTQYF
>TRBD1|TRBV18|TRBJ1-3
CASSLGQVNSGNTIYF
>NA|TRBV15|TRBJ2-7
CATSRVNPRSEQYF
>NA|TRBV7-9|TRBJ1-1
CASSLAGGMDTEAFF
>NA|TRBV4-1|TRBJ2-3
CASSPPGRSTDTQYF
>NA|TRBV2|TRBJ2-7
CASSDPREVSEQYF
>NA|TRBV6-4|TRBJ2-2
CASSDSDQNTGELFF
>TRBD2|TRBV7-2|TRBJ2-3
CASSLLNPSGGALDTQYF
>NA|TRBV7-2|TRBJ1-6
CASSPWTEYNSPLHF